Below are 30 T cell receptor beta chains sequenced from a single sample in a study of OX40 agonist ivuxolimab in advanced cancers. Method: immunoSEQ multiplex PCR; TCRdb's copy keeps in-frame clones and lacks some. This table has tens of thousands of clones, roughly 80% appearing once. The specimen was CD4+ or CD8+ T cells sorted from blood, collected in a trial of the OX40 agonist ivuxolimab. Source of these receptors: an adult with an advanced solid tumor such as melanoma, head and neck, liver or kidney cancer.

For this clone: Additional DNA sequences in this sample encode the identical CDR3. The genes are TRBV18 and TRBJ1-5; D not resolved. The germline V gene has CDR1 KGHSH and CDR2 LQKENI. The CDR3 runs to 13 residues. Trimming shortened V by 2 bases and J by 1 base, and 3 bases separated the two germline ends. CDR3 sequence: CASSPGSNQPQHF. The DNA of the CDR3 is TGTGCCAGCTCACCAGGGAGCAATCAGCCCCAGCATTTT.

The chain employs TRBV7-9 and TRBJ2-1, with 9 bases that match TRBD1. The CDR3 covers 15 residues. V dropped 4 bases and J dropped 5; count of bases not matched to a gene: 6. CDR1 is SEHNR and CDR2 is FQNEAQ in the germline V gene (reference sequence). The CDR3 loop reads CASSSGTGYDNEQFF. The DNA of the CDR3 is TGTGCCAGCAGCTCCGGGACAGGGTATGACAATGAGCAGTTCTTC.

Only a few counts were recorded for this clone. The DNA of the CDR3 is TGTGCCAGCAGTTTAAGAGGACAGGTGAACACTGAAGCTTTCTTT. Translation gives CASSLRGQVNTEAFF. The chain recombines TRBV27 with TRBJ1-1, with TRBD1 identical over 7 bases. This CDR3 contains 15 residues. V was pared by 2 bases and J by 0 bases, with 3 bases of the junction left unmatched. The germline CDR1 and CDR2 sequences are MNHEY and SMNVEV (reference sequence).

This rearrangement joins TRBV18 to TRBJ2-5, with TRBD1 matching 7 bases. The germline CDR1 and CDR2 sequences are KGHSH and LQKENI. This CDR3 is 14 amino acids long. V lost 3 bases, J lost 1 base, and 2 bases stayed unmatched. The chain's CDR3 is CASSPDRVQETQYF. The CDR3, as DNA: TGTGCCAGCTCACCCGACAGGGTCCAAGAGACCCAGTACTTC.

J is TRBJ1-1 and V is TRBV5-4; tentative D call: TRBD1 (5 bases). The germline V gene has CDR1 SGHNT and CDR2 YYREEE (reference sequence). Trimming took off 2 bases at V and 3 bases at J, with 11 bases between the two ends. This CDR3 comprises 14 residues. The CDR3 sequence: CASSFGAGDTEAFF. CDR3 bases: TGTGCCAGCAGCTTCGGGGCCGGGGACACTGAAGCTTTCTTT.

This chain joins TRBV19 and TRBJ2-7; possibly TRBD2 for D (6 bases). The CDR3 runs 13 residues. Trimming pared 3 bases from V and 6 bases from J, leaving 12 bases between. Germline V CDR1 and CDR2: LNHDA, SQIVND (reference sequence). The CDR3 is CASSIGRRGEQYF. In DNA, the CDR3 is TGTGCCAGTAGTATTGGAAGGCGGGGCGAGCAGTACTTC.

The CDR3 spells CASGGQGGSEAFF. CDR3 coding DNA: TGCGCCAGCGGGGGACAGGGAGGGTCTGAAGCTTTCTTT. The chain recombines TRBV5-1 with TRBJ1-1, with TRBD1 matching over 9 bases. Germline loops: CDR1 SGHRS, CDR2 YFSETQ. The junction had 7 bases not matched to a gene; V was cut back by 7 bases and J by 6 bases. This CDR3 has 13 residues.

The chain links TRBV25-1 to TRBJ1-1, with 8 bases identical to TRBD1. This CDR3 has 14 amino acids. Germline V CDR1 and CDR2: MGHDK, SYGVNS. V dropped 7 bases and J dropped 6; count of bases not matched to a gene: 10. In DNA, the CDR3 is TGTGCCAGCAAAAACTCAGGGGGCGGCCCTGAAGCTTTCTTT. Its protein product is CASKNSGGGPEAFF.

V gene TRBV6-1 combines with J gene TRBJ1-1; maybe TRBD1 (6 bases). The CDR3 extends over 12 amino acids. V was trimmed by 8 bases and J by 6 bases, leaving 13 bases between them. CDR1 is MNHNS and CDR2 is SASEGT in the germline V gene. This CDR3 reads CASGGRESEAFF. CDR3 coding DNA: TGTGCCAGCGGGGGCAGGGAGTCTGAAGCTTTCTTT.

V gene TRBV7-9 combines with J gene TRBJ2-1; D perhaps matches TRBD2 (5 bases). V was shortened by 8 bases and J by 9 bases, with 20 bases between the two germline ends. CDR1 SEHNR and CDR2 FQNEAQ come from the germline V gene (reference sequence). This CDR3 has 14 amino acids. The CDR3 loop reads CASPSSFQESEQFF. Written as DNA, the CDR3 is TGTGCCAGCCCCTCTAGCTTCCAGGAGAGTGAGCAGTTCTTC.

The chain combines TRBV6-1 with TRBJ2-3, with D possibly matching TRBD1 (6 bases). Trimming pared 4 bases from V and 1 base from J, leaving 9 bases between. The CDR3 covers 14 residues. Germline CDR1 and CDR2: MNHNS and SASEGT. The CDR3 region is CASSVAGGTDTQYF. The CDR3 coding sequence is TGTGCCAGCAGTGTGGCAGGGGGCACAGATACGCAGTATTTT.

This clone occurred once. The chain couples TRBV2 to TRBJ2-1, with 9 bases aligning to TRBD2. There are 18 residues in the CDR3. Germline-derived CDR1 and CDR2 are SNHLY and FYNNEI. J was trimmed by 10 bases and V by 3 bases; bases with no gene match: 19. The CDR3 spells CASSDYRARPSGTGEQFF. CDR3 in DNA: TGTGCCAGCAGTGATTACCGGGCGAGGCCTAGCGGGACGGGAGAGCAGTTCTTC.

This chain joins TRBV29-1 and TRBJ2-3; D might be TRBD2 (6 bases). V lost 4 bases to trimming and J lost 2 bases, with 7 bases between them. This CDR3 has 12 residues. CDR1 is SQVTM and CDR2 is ANQGSEA in the germline V gene. The CDR3: CSVGDFTDTQYF. DNA of the CDR3: TGCAGCGTTGGGGACTTCACAGATACGCAGTATTTT.

The genes are TRBV27 and TRBJ1-5; no reliable D call. V shed 3 bases and J shed 6 bases, with 12 bases lying between them. CDR3 length: 14 amino acids. Germline V CDR1 and CDR2: MNHEY, SMNVEV (reference sequence). Written as DNA, the CDR3 is TGTGCCAGCAGTTTCCTTATCCGGGCTCAGCCCCAGCATTTT. The encoded protein is CASSFLIRAQPQHF.

The J gene is TRBJ2-6, the V gene TRBV9; D remains unclear. Germline CDR1 and CDR2: SGDLS and YYNGEE. The CDR3 consists of 14 residues. The germline V and J ends were trimmed by 0 bases and 5 bases, with 6 bases remaining between them. CDR3 protein: CASSVEAWANVLTF. CDR3 sequence (DNA): TGTGCCAGCAGCGTAGAGGCCTGGGCCAACGTCCTGACTTTC.

Here the CDR3 DNA reads TGTGCCAGCTCAGAGGGCCACGGGGAACAAGAGACCCAGTACTTC. Its translation: CASSEGHGEQETQYF. The chain uses TRBV18 and TRBJ2-5, with a tentative D call TRBD2 (5 bases). V lost 5 bases, J lost 2 bases, and 15 bases lay in between. The CDR3 is made up of 15 amino acids. The germline CDR1 and CDR2 sequences are KGHSH and LQKENI.

The chain employs TRBV7-9 and TRBJ1-2; D is unresolved. The length of the CDR3 is 12 residues. V was cut by 4 bases and J by 3 bases, with 6 bases left in between. From germline, CDR1 is SEHNR and CDR2 FQNEAQ (reference sequence). The CDR3 loop reads CASSSTHYGYTF. The CDR3 coding sequence is TGTGCCAGCAGCTCAACCCACTATGGCTACACCTTC.

As regards this clone: The junction and the germline gene differ at one end; a read error may be behind it. The rearrangement joins TRBV4-1 to TRBJ2-5, with TRBD2 as a possible D gene (6 bases). The CDR3 contains 13 residues. Germline V lookup: CDR1 MGHRA, CDR2 YSYEKL. The CDR3 region has the DNA TGCGCCAGCAGCCAAGAATCTGGAGGGACCCAGCACTTC. Its translation is CASSQESGGTQHF.

The chain combines TRBV5-1 with TRBJ2-1, with 15 bases matching TRBD2. Losses at the gene ends were 3 bases for V and 5 bases for J; bases not matched to a gene: 0. This CDR3 has 15 residues. Germline CDR1 and CDR2: SGHRS and YFSETQ. CDR3: CASSWTSGRDNEQFF. For the CDR3, the DNA is TGCGCCAGCAGCTGGACTAGCGGGAGGGACAATGAGCAGTTCTTC.

This chain links TRBV7-3 with TRBJ2-2; D ambiguous. Trimming removed 3 bases from V and 0 bases from J, with 11 bases in between. Germline V gene sequence: CDR1 SGHTA, CDR2 FQGTGA. The CDR3 loop spans 16 amino acids. CDR3 DNA: TGTGCCAGCAGCTTTCGATCCGGGTCGAACACCGGGGAGCTGTTTTTT. Its protein is CASSFRSGSNTGELFF.

The rearrangement links TRBV5-1 to TRBJ2-3; 13 bases map to TRBD2. The CDR3 contains 18 residues. Looked up from germline, CDR1 is SGHRS and CDR2 is YFSETQ. V gave up 4 bases and J gave up 6 bases; unmatched junction bases: 14. The CDR3 bases are TGCGCCAGCAGCCCACGGGCCGGGACTAGCGGGATTAAGGATACGCAGTATTTT. It specifies CASSPRAGTSGIKDTQYF.

The chain uses TRBV6-4 and TRBJ2-4; 10 bases map to TRBD2. The CDR3 totals 18 residues. The V gene's germline CDR1 is MRHNA and CDR2 SNTAGT. J lost 2 bases, V lost 0 bases, and 7 bases had no gene match. The CDR3 protein is CASSDSRTSGATKNIQYF. The CDR3 nucleotides are TGTGCCAGCAGTGACTCTAGAACTAGCGGGGCGACCAAAAACATTCAGTACTTC.

CDR3 residues: CASLGPSNYGYTF. The CDR3 bases are TGTGCCAGCTTAGGACCGAGTAACTATGGCTACACCTTC. The rearrangement uses TRBV7-9 and TRBJ1-2; D is unresolved. This CDR3 contains 13 residues. Germline CDR1 and CDR2: SEHNR and FQNEAQ (reference sequence). With 8 bases removed from V and 1 base from J, the gap between germline ends came to 11 bases.

The rearrangement links TRBV11-2 to TRBJ1-6; a weak D match, TRBD1 (6 bases). Germline CDR1 SGHAT, CDR2 FQNNGV. V was clipped by 2 bases and J by 10 bases, with 15 bases between them. There are 15 residues in the CDR3. CDR3 DNA sequence: TGTGCCAGCAGCTTAAGGGGGGGCGCTGGGTCACCCCTCCACTTT. Translation gives CASSLRGGAGSPLHF.

This sequence joins TRBV2 and TRBJ1-3; 9 nucleotides line up with TRBD1. This CDR3 has 15 residues. Germline trimming cut 7 bases from V and 3 bases from J; bases unmatched to any gene: 7. Germline lookup yields CDR1 SNHLY and CDR2 FYNNEI. The CDR3 sequence: CASNPGTGNGNTIYF. CDR3 nucleotides: TGTGCCAGCAATCCTGGGACAGGGAATGGAAACACCATATATTTT.

The table lists this clone with a count of one. The rearrangement links TRBV6-5 to TRBJ2-3; no clear D. The CDR3 sequence is 11 residues long. The V end was cut by 2 bases, the J end by 8 bases, with 5 bases between. Germline values: CDR1 MNHEY, CDR2 SVGAGI. The CDR3: CASSYAGTQYF. The CDR3 region has the DNA TGTGCCAGCAGTTACGCTGGTACGCAGTATTTT.

The chain joins TRBV5-5 to TRBJ1-5; no firm D call. CDR3 length equals 15 residues. V was cut by 5 bases and J by 5 bases, with 17 bases left in between. The V gene's germline CDR1 is SGHKS and CDR2 YYEKEE (reference sequence). CDR3 loop: CASSFTSSTHQPQHF. CDR3 nucleotides: TGTGCCAGCAGTTTCACCTCGTCGACACATCAGCCCCAGCATTTT. The full variable domain, completed using reference TRBV5-5 and TRBJ1-5, is DAGVTQSPTHLIKTRGQQVTLRCSPISGHKSVSWYQQVLGQGPQFIFQYYEKEERGRGNFPDRFSARQFPNYSSELNVNALLLGDSALYLCASSFTSSTHQPQHFGDGTRLSIL.

V usage is TRBV7-2 and J usage is TRBJ2-5; TRBD2 matches 10 bases. J was trimmed by 4 bases and V by 5 bases; bases with no gene match: 13. This CDR3 is built from 17 residues. Germline lookup yields CDR1 SGHTA and CDR2 FQGNSA. CDR3 residues: CASSPNPRASGRETQYF. DNA for the CDR3: TGTGCCAGCAGCCCAAACCCGCGGGCTAGCGGGAGAGAGACCCAGTACTTC.

The chain has TRBV2 and TRBJ2-1; unclear D gene. CDR3 length equals 12 residues. The V gene's germline CDR1 is SNHLY and CDR2 FYNNEI. The V end was cut by 6 bases, the J end by 0 bases, with 3 bases between. The CDR3 coding sequence is TGTGCCAGCAGCGGCTCCTACAATGAGCAGTTCTTC. Protein product: CASSGSYNEQFF.

The V call is TRBV2, the J call TRBJ2-1; D is undetermined. Germline loops: CDR1 SNHLY, CDR2 FYNNEI. This CDR3 spans 14 amino acids. V was clipped by 4 bases and J by 9 bases, with 16 bases between them. CDR3 in amino acids: CASSGPTLISEQFF. CDR3 nucleotides: TGTGCCAGCAGTGGACCGACCTTGATATCTGAGCAGTTCTTC.